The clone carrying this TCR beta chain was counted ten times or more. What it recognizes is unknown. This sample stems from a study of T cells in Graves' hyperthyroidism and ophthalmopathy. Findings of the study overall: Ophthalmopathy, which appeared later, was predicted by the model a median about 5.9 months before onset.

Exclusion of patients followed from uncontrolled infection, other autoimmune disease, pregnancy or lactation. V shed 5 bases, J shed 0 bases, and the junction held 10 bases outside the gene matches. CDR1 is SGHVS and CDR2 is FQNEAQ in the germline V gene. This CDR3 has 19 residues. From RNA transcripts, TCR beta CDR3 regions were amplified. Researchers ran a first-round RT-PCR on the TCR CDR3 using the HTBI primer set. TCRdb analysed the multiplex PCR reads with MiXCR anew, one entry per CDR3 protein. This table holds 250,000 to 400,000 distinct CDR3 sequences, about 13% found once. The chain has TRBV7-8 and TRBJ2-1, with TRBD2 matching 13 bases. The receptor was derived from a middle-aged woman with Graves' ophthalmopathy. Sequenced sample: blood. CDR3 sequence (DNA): TGTGCCAGCAGCCCCGGACTAGCGGGAGTCCTGAGCTCCTACAATGAGCAGTTCTTC. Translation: CASSPGLAGVLSSYNEQFF.